What follows are 21 T cell receptor beta chains derived from one specimen sequenced in a study of STAT5B mutations in CD4+ large granular lymphocyte leukemia. Profiled with immunoSEQ multiplex PCR; TCRdb holds only in-frame clones, not every one. The data contain about 35,000 clones, more than 65% of them seen just once; the ten biggest clones take up approximately 2%. Sequencing was done on a sample of CD4+ T cells from blood buffy coats. Receptor source: a human donor in good health.

The chain recombines TRBV10-1 with TRBJ1-2; TRBD1 is a possible D gene (6 bases). CDR1 and CDR2 from the germline V gene are WNHNN and SYGVQD (reference sequence). This CDR3 has 13 residues. Trimming took off 3 bases at V and 8 bases at J, with 13 bases between the two ends. In nucleotides, the CDR3 is TGCGCCAGCAGTGAAAACAGGGCCAGCGGCTACACCTTC. Translating it yields CASSENRASGYTF.

The gene calls are TRBV12-1 and TRBJ1-2; the D call in the table, TRBD1, was not verified against the DNA. TRBV12-1 is reported as a pseudogene. CDR3 length: 18 amino acids. CDR3 nucleotide sequence: TGTGCCAGCAGCCCATCGACGGGACAGGGGTACCTCAACTATGGCTACACCTTC. This codes for CASSPSTGQGYLNYGYTF.

The chain has TRBV6-5 and TRBJ1-1; D is possibly TRBD1 (5 bases). The germline V and J ends were trimmed by 7 bases and 8 bases, with 11 bases remaining between them. The CDR3 is 11 amino acids. CDR1 and CDR2 from the germline V gene are MNHEY and SVGAGI. In DNA form, the CDR3 reads TGTGCCAGCATAGGCAGGGCGGAAGCTTTCTTT. Translation: CASIGRAEAFF.

The gene calls are TRBV6-5 and TRBJ1-5; D is unresolved. The CDR3 length is 14 residues. Trimming pared 5 bases from V and 5 bases from J, leaving 13 bases between. Germline CDR1 is MNHEY and CDR2 is SVGAGI. Here the CDR3 reads CASSAADRDQPQHF. For the CDR3, the DNA is TGTGCCAGCAGTGCTGCGGACCGGGATCAGCCCCAGCATTTT.

The chain recombines TRBV27 with TRBJ2-1; tentatively, D is TRBD1 (5 bases). V shed 8 bases and J shed 2 bases, with 19 bases lying between them. This CDR3 spans 16 amino acids. Germline V CDR1 and CDR2: MNHEY, SMNVEV (reference sequence). The CDR3 protein is CASSNGLGQAYNEQFF. CDR3 DNA: TGTGCCAGCTCTAACGGTTTGGGGCAGGCCTACAATGAGCAGTTCTTC.

The J gene is TRBJ2-7, the V gene TRBV5-8, with D perhaps TRBD1 or TRBD2 (7 bases each). The CDR3 consists of 15 residues. CDR1 is SGHTS, CDR2 YDEGEE, per germline. Trimming cost V 6 bases and J 0 bases, with 16 bases left between them. In DNA, the CDR3 is TGTGCCAGCACTCTGCAGGGGGGGATCTCCTACGAGCAGTACTTC. Protein product: CASTLQGGISYEQYF.

The rearrangement uses TRBV5-1 and TRBJ2-7; D unclear. Germline V CDR1 and CDR2: SGHRS, YFSETQ. This CDR3 region has 13 residues. Between the trimmed V and J ends, which lost 0 bases and 7 bases, there was a span of 11 bases. This CDR3 is CASSLVAAGEQYF. Here the CDR3 DNA reads TGCGCCAGCAGCTTGGTCGCCGCCGGGGAGCAGTACTTC.

This clone has a single count. The V call is TRBV19, the J call TRBJ2-1; D call uncertain. Trimming shortened V by 6 bases and J by 2 bases, and 14 bases separated the two germline ends. This CDR3 is built from 15 residues. Per germline, CDR1 LNHDA and CDR2 SQIVND (reference sequence). CDR3 residues: CASSLTVKPYNEQFF. Here the CDR3 DNA reads TGTGCCAGTAGCCTGACTGTTAAACCCTACAATGAGCAGTTCTTC.

This rearrangement joins TRBV5-4 to TRBJ2-7; D might be TRBD1 (5 bases). Germline V gene sequence: CDR1 SGHNT, CDR2 YYREEE (reference sequence). The CDR3 is 15 amino acids. Trimming removed 0 bases from V and 2 bases from J, with 12 bases in between. Here the CDR3 DNA reads TGTGCCAGCAGCTTGGTCCAAGGGGTTACCTACGAGCAGTACTTC. Its translation: CASSLVQGVTYEQYF.

The chain has TRBV27 and TRBJ2-3; TRBD2 agrees at 10 bases. Germline lookup yields CDR1 MNHEY and CDR2 SMNVEV (reference sequence). V shed 0 bases, J shed 5 bases, and the junction held 5 bases outside the gene matches. The CDR3 is made up of 16 amino acids. CDR3 sequence reads: CASSLSSGGARDTQYF. CDR3 DNA sequence: TGTGCCAGCAGTTTATCGAGCGGGGGGGCCAGAGATACGCAGTATTTT.

The rearrangement uses TRBV7-9 and TRBJ1-6, with D possibly matching TRBD1 (5 bases). The CDR3 consists of 13 residues. The V end was cut by 5 bases, the J end by 18 bases, with 20 bases between. The germline V gene encodes CDR1 SEHNR and CDR2 FQNEAQ (reference sequence). The DNA for the CDR3 is TGTGCCAGCAGCCCAGCTCCTACAGGTGCAGCCCACTTT. Amino acids: CASSPAPTGAAHF.

The rearrangement uses TRBV4-1 and TRBJ2-2; TRBD1 aligns across 9 bases. The CDR3 totals 15 residues. Trimming removed 5 bases from V and 3 bases from J; junction bases left unmatched: 4. Germline CDR1 reads MGHRA; CDR2 reads YSYEKL. The CDR3 nucleotides read TGCGCCAGCAGCTCTGGACAGGGGTACACCGGGGAGCTGTTTTTT. It specifies CASSSGQGYTGELFF.

This clone was seen a few times. V usage is TRBV30 and J usage is TRBJ2-3; 7 nucleotides agree with TRBD1. The germline CDR1 and CDR2 sequences are GTSNPN and SVGIG (reference sequence). V gave up 8 bases and J gave up 0 bases; unmatched junction bases: 5. The CDR3 covers 13 residues. The CDR3, as DNA: TGTGCCGGACACAGGGGAAGCACAGATACGCAGTATTTT. Encoded protein: CAGHRGSTDTQYF.

The rearrangement links TRBV29-1 to TRBJ2-1; D gene uncertain. The V gene lost 3 bases and the J gene lost 5 bases, with 14 bases spanning the gap. CDR3 length: 14 amino acids. Germline V gene sequence: CDR1 SQVTM, CDR2 ANQGSEA. The CDR3: CSVEDGENNNEQFF. CDR3 sequence (DNA): TGCAGCGTTGAGGATGGGGAAAATAACAATGAGCAGTTCTTC.

The rearrangement links TRBV7-2 to TRBJ2-7; D is tentatively TRBD1 or TRBD2 (5 bases each). Germline CDR1 and CDR2: SGHTA and FQGNSA. The CDR3 runs to 14 residues. V shed 5 bases and J shed 2 bases, with 13 bases lying between them. The CDR3 here is CASSAPGRTYEQYF. CDR3 in DNA: TGTGCCAGCAGCGCCCCGGGACGGACCTACGAGCAGTACTTC.

V and J are TRBV27 and TRBJ2-7; D is unresolved. In germline, CDR1 is MNHEY, CDR2 SMNVEV (reference sequence). Trimming stripped 7 bases from V and 2 bases from J, with 15 bases between. The CDR3 has 14 amino acids. CDR3 in DNA: TGTGCCAGCACGGAGTCGGGCAGGACCTACGAGCAGTACTTC. It is translated as CASTESGRTYEQYF.

The genes are TRBV18 and TRBJ2-7; 8 bases align to TRBD1. This CDR3 comprises 15 residues. Trimming took 2 bases from V and 6 from J; bases not matched to a gene: 9. Germline-derived CDR1 and CDR2 are KGHSH and LQKENI. The CDR3 region is CASSPTTGEWGEQYF. The CDR3 DNA is TGTGCCAGCTCACCAACGACAGGGGAATGGGGCGAGCAGTACTTC. The full variable domain, with the rest looked up from reference TRBV18 and TRBJ2-7, is NAGVMQNPRHLVRRRGQEARLRCSPMKGHSHVYWYRQLPEEGLKFMVYLQKENIIDESGMPKERFSAEFPKEGPSILRIQQVVRGDSAAYFCASSPTTGEWGEQYFGPGTRLTVT.

CDR3 nucleotide sequence: TGCGCCAGCAGCCAAGAAGGCGCCAACTCGGGAGGCTACACCTTC. As protein: CASSQEGANSGGYTF. The J gene is TRBJ1-2, the V gene TRBV4-1; D remains ambiguous. From germline, CDR1 is MGHRA and CDR2 YSYEKL. Trimming removed 0 bases at V and 8 bases at J, with 16 bases between. The CDR3 runs to 15 residues.

The chain joins TRBV27 to TRBJ1-1, with TRBD1 matching 8 bases. Per the germline V gene, CDR1 is MNHEY and CDR2 is SMNVEV (reference sequence). The CDR3 runs to 16 residues. Trimming removed 4 bases from V and 0 bases from J; junction bases left unmatched: 7. CDR3 DNA sequence: TGTGCCAGCAGTTGGGACAGGAGACTAATGAACACTGAAGCTTTCTTT. This codes for CASSWDRRLMNTEAFF.

This clone was counted a few times. The chain joins TRBV4-2 to TRBJ2-7; no clear D. The CDR3 runs 16 residues. V was pared by 1 base and J by 0 bases, with 13 bases between. Germline values: CDR1 LGHNA, CDR2 YNFKEQ. The CDR3 reads CASSQGSGGSSYEQYF. The CDR3 DNA reads TGTGCCAGCAGCCAAGGGTCGGGCGGCTCCTCCTACGAGCAGTACTTC.

The chain recombines TRBV4-1 with TRBJ2-7; 7 bases agree with TRBD1. Germline CDR1 is MGHRA and CDR2 is YSYEKL. This CDR3 is 15 amino acids long. V was pared by 2 bases and J by 0 bases, with 4 bases of the junction left unmatched. CDR3 sequence (DNA): TGCGCCAGCAGCCAAATCACAGGGGTCTCCTACGAGCAGTACTTC. Its translation is CASSQITGVSYEQYF.